This entry is about one T cell receptor beta chain. Its antigen is still unknown. TCRdb passed the reads through MiXCR, listing each CDR3 protein once. Of more than 250,000 distinct CDR3 sequences listed, 25% are singletons. This entry belongs to a study of T cell repertoires in cytomegalovirus infection. Study details: Alongside well-studied HLA-B-restricted CMV epitopes, recently identified HLA-C-restricted CMV epitopes were also used. The public TCR beta signatures pointed to both CMV infection and matching HLA type. Study-level results: CMV-specific TCR beta clonotypes restricted by HLA-C dominated the ex vivo response. Frequencies of public TCR beta families were cumulated, and this identified carriers of CMV plus the relevant HLA.

The J segment lost 4 bases and the V segment lost 5 bases, leaving 9 bases of the junction unmatched. CDR1 SGHTA and CDR2 FQGNSA come from the germline V gene. The length of the CDR3 is 16 residues. The chain carries TRBV7-2 and TRBJ2-7, with 12 bases matching TRBD1. This clonotype was obtained from a human donor in good health (CMV status not recorded). Some clones in this sample may be carry-over from other donors' samples. This material consisted of cultured PBMCs, taken from culture after CMV antigen stimulation. CDR3 in DNA: TGTGCCAGCAGCAGAACCGGGACAGGGGGCTTGTACGAGCAGTACTTC. The encoded protein is CASSRTGTGGLYEQYF.